The clone carrying this T cell receptor (beta chain) showed up just a few times. Its cognate antigen is unknown. The data derive from a study of neurological immune-mediated disorders. Overall study findings and caveats: It was HTLV-1-associated myelopathy that showed the most TCR clonal expansion, while multiple sclerosis showed the least, falling below healthy controls. CDR3 amino acid sequences found in expanded clones were never shared across subjects, suggesting private repertoires in all groups.

Germline CDR1 and CDR2: SGDLS and YYNGEE. CDR3 size: 12 residues. Trimming took 0 bases from V and 4 from J, leaving 5 bases between them. The authors produced cDNA by 5'RACE using 10-nucleotide random UMIs. Every sequencing run drew on 15-18 subjects and yielded over 180 million TCR-beta sequences. TCRdb itself ran the 5' RACE reads through MiXCR, one entry per CDR3 protein. The sample consists of 66,000 or so distinct CDR3 sequences, 4.5% to 5.5% of them appearing once. This TCR was recovered from a man aged 30 to 39 with multiple sclerosis. The chain carries TRBV9 and TRBJ2-7; D is uncertain. Sample: PBMCs. The DNA of the CDR3 is TGTGCCAGCAGCGTAGGCGATTACGAGCAGTACTTC. It specifies CASSVGDYEQYF.